The 14 T cell receptor beta chains given below trace back to one sample, sequenced in a study of metastatic and nonmetastatic thyroid tumors. Thyroid surgery was performed in patients who had received no treatment beforehand. TCRdb re-clonotyped the PCR reads via MiXCR. Of around 45,000 clones in the sample, 4% to 5% are singletons; the top ten hold about 9.8%. The specimen sequenced was blood. Receptor source: a female donor with papillary thyroid cancer or a benign thyroid nodule (not recorded which). Some clones in this sample may be carry-over from other donors' samples.

This clone was seen at least ten times. The chain links TRBV6-5 to TRBJ1-1, with a weak D call TRBD1 (5 bases). CDR3 length: 15 amino acids. V was shortened by 0 bases and J by 3 bases, with 11 bases between the two germline ends. Germline CDR1 is MNHEY and CDR2 is SVGAGI. The CDR3 reads CASSYSGTPHTEAFF. The CDR3 DNA is TGTGCCAGCAGTTACTCGGGGACTCCTCACACTGAAGCTTTCTTT.

In this sample, this clone turned up many times. The V gene is TRBV5-1, the J gene TRBJ1-6; D is perhaps TRBD1 (5 bases). V shed 0 bases and J shed 14 bases, with 21 bases lying between them. Germline CDR1 SGHRS, CDR2 YFSETQ. This CDR3 spans 16 amino acids. As DNA, the CDR3 is TGCGCCAGCAGCTTGGCCCCGGGACCCCCCAGGGAGTCCCTCCACTTT. This translates into CASSLAPGPPRESLHF.

This clone was seen many times. This chain uses TRBV19 with TRBJ1-6, with D uncertain. This CDR3 contains 15 residues. Trimming left V 5 bases short and J 3 bases short, with 11 bases between. Germline V gene lookup returns CDR1 LNHDA and CDR2 SQIVND (reference sequence). The CDR3 DNA sequence: TGTGCCAGTAGTCTCCGTCCAGTCTATAATTCACCCCTCCACTTT. Protein: CASSLRPVYNSPLHF. Looking up the rest from reference TRBV19 and TRBJ1-6 gives the full variable domain: DGGITQSPKYLFRKEGQNVTLSCEQNLNHDAMYWYRQDPGQGLRLIYYSQIVNDFQKGDIAEGYSVSREKKESFPLTVTSAQKNPTAFYLCASSLRPVYNSPLHFGNGTRLTVT.

In its sample, this clone was seen many times. The chain uses TRBV24-1 and TRBJ1-5, with 9 positions matching TRBD1. Per the germline V gene, CDR1 is KGHDR and CDR2 is SFDVKD. Losses at the gene ends were 4 bases for V and 13 bases for J; bases not matched to a gene: 4. This CDR3 spans 12 amino acids. CDR3 amino acids: CATSDPTGGQHF. The CDR3 DNA follows: TGTGCCACCAGTGACCCGACAGGGGGACAGCATTTT.

This clone was seen repeatedly, ten times or more. The genes are TRBV5-1 and TRBJ2-7; 11 bases align to TRBD2. The CDR3 length is 15 residues. Trimming cost V 3 bases and J 5 bases; bases outside gene matches: 7. Germline CDR1 and CDR2: SGHRS and YFSETQ. The CDR3 loop is CASSSISGRADEQYF. The DNA of the CDR3 is TGCGCCAGCAGCTCGATTAGCGGGAGGGCCGACGAGCAGTACTTC.

This rearrangement joins TRBV19 to TRBJ1-2, with D possibly being TRBD1 (5 bases). The CDR3 sequence is 14 residues long. Germline V CDR1 and CDR2: LNHDA, SQIVND (reference sequence). The V end was cut by 7 bases, the J end by 8 bases, with 20 bases between. CDR3 residues: CASTPGRDSYGYTF. CDR3 bases: TGTGCCAGTACCCCAGGGAGGGACTCCTACGGCTACACCTTC. The full variable domain, rest sourced from reference TRBV19 and TRBJ1-2, is DGGITQSPKYLFRKEGQNVTLSCEQNLNHDAMYWYRQDPGQGLRLIYYSQIVNDFQKGDIAEGYSVSREKKESFPLTVTSAQKNPTAFYLCASTPGRDSYGYTFGSGTRLTVV.

This clone was seen only a few times. The chain has TRBV6-5 and TRBJ2-1; D is undetermined. Trimming pared 2 bases from V and 12 bases from J, leaving 17 bases between. Looked up from germline, CDR1 is MNHEY and CDR2 is SVGAGI. This CDR3 comprises 14 residues. For the CDR3, the DNA is TGTGCCAGCAGTTACCTCAATCAGGCCCATGGGCAGTTCTTC. Protein product: CASSYLNQAHGQFF.

At least ten counts were recorded for this clone. The rearrangement uses TRBV7-9 and TRBJ2-7; TRBD1 or TRBD2 may be the D gene (6 bases each). Trimming removed 10 bases from V and 5 bases from J, with 18 bases in between. The CDR3 is 13 residues long. The germline V gene has CDR1 SEHNR and CDR2 FQNEAQ (reference sequence). The CDR3 protein is CATARGARDEQYF. Here the CDR3 DNA reads TGTGCCACCGCAAGGGGGGCGCGGGACGAGCAGTACTTC.

The sample holds many counts of this clone. This chain joins TRBV29-1 and TRBJ2-7; 8 bases align to TRBD1. The CDR3 extends over 12 amino acids. Germline V gene data show CDR1 as SQVTM and CDR2 as ANQGSEA. Trimming removed 4 bases from V and 5 bases from J; junction bases left unmatched: 4. The CDR3 DNA reads as TGCAGCGTTGCGGCAGGGGGCCACGAGCAGTACTTC. Translated, it gives CSVAAGGHEQYF.

This clone was seen repeatedly, ten times or more. This chain uses TRBV29-1 with TRBJ2-1; 12 nucleotides agree with TRBD2. Looked up from germline, CDR1 is SQVTM and CDR2 is ANQGSEA. The V gene end was trimmed by 3 bases and the J gene end by 6 bases; junction bases not matched to a gene: 6. This CDR3 spans 15 amino acids. CDR3 nucleotides: TGCAGCGTTGACGGACTAGCGGGGTGGGTCAATGAGCAGTTCTTC. Translating it yields CSVDGLAGWVNEQFF.

This clone was counted at least ten times. This sequence joins TRBV12-3 or TRBV12-4 and TRBJ1-1, with 10 positions matching TRBD1. V gave up 6 bases and J gave up 5 bases; unmatched junction bases: 6. The CDR3 is 14 amino acids. The CDR3 protein is CASSPGQGNTEAFF. The CDR3 bases are TGTGCCAGCAGCCCGGGACAGGGGAATACTGAAGCTTTCTTT.

This clone showed up just a few times. A junction boundary mismatches the germline segment, possibly from a read error. The V and J genes are TRBV6-1 and TRBJ1-2; D possibly corresponds to TRBD1 (5 bases). Germline CDR1 MNHNS, CDR2 SASEGT. CDR3 length equals 14 residues. The CDR3 protein is CASTEGSGVSGYTF. CDR3 nucleotide sequence: TGTGCCAGCACTGAAGGTTCGGGGGTCTCTGGATACACCTTC.

The table lists this clone with a few counts. The CDR3 DNA sequence: TGTGCCACCGGGGGACACAATGAGCAGTTCTTC. Translating gives CATGGHNEQFF. The chain is built from TRBV6-2 or TRBV6-3 and TRBJ2-1; TRBD2 is a possible D gene (6 bases). The germline V gene encodes CDR1 MNHEY and CDR2 SVGEGT. V was trimmed by 10 bases and J by 5 bases, leaving 9 bases between them. The CDR3 extends over 11 amino acids.

This clone was recorded at least ten times. This may stem from a read error, because a much larger clone lies one nucleotide away. The chain uses TRBV12-3 or TRBV12-4 and TRBJ2-5, with 9 bases aligning to TRBD1. The CDR3 length is 14 residues. The CDR3 sequence is CASTSGTGLETRYF. The CDR3 nucleotides are TGTGCCAGCACTTCCGGGACAGGGTTGGAGACCCGGTACTTC.